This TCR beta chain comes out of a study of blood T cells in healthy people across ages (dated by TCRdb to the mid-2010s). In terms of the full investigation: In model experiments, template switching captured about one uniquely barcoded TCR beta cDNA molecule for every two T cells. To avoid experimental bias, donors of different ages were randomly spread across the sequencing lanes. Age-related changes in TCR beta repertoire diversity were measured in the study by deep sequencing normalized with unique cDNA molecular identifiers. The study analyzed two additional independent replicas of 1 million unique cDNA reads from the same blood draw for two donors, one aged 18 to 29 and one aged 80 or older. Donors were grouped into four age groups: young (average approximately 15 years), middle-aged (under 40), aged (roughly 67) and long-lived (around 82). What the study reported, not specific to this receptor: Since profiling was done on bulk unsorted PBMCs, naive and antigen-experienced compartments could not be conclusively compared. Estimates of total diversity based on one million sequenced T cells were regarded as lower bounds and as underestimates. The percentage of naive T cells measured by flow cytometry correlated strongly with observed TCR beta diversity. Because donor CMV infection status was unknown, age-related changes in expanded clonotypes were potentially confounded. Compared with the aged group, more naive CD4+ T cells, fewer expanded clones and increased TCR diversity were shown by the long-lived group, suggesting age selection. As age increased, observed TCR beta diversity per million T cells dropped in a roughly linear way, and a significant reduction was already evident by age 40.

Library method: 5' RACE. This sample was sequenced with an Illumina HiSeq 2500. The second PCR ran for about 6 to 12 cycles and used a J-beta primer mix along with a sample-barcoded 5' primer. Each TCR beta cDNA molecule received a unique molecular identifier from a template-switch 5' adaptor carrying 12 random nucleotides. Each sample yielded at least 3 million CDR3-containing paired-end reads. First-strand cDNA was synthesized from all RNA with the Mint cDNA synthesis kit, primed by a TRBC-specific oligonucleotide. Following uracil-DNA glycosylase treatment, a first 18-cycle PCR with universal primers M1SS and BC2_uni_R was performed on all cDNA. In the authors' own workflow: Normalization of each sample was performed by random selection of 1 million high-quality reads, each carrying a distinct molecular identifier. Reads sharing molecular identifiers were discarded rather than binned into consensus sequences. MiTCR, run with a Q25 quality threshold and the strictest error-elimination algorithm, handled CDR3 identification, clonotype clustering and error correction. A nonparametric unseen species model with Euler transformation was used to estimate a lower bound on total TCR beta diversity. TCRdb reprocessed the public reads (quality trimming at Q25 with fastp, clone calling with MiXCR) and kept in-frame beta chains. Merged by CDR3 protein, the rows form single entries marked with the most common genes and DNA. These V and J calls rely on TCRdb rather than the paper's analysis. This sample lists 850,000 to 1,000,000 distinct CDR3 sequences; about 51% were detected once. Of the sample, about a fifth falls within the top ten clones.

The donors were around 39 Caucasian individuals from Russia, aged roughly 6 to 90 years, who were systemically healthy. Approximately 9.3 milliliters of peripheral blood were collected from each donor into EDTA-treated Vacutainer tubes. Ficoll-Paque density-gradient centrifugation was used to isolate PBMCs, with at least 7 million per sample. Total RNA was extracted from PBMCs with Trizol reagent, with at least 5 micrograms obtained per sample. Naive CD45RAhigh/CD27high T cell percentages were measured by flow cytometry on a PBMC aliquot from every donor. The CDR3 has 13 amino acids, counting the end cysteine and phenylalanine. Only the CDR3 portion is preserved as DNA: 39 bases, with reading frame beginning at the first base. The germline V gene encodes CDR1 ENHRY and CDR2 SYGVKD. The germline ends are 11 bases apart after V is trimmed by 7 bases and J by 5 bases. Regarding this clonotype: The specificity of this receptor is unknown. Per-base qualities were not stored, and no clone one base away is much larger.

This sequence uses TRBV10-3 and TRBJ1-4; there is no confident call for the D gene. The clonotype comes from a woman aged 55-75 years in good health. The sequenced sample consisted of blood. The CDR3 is CAINQELNEKLFF. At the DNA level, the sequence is TGTGCCATCAATCAGGAACTAAATGAAAAACTGTTTTTT.